This T cell receptor beta chain was identified in a study of blood T cell repertoires in COVID-19 (dated by TCRdb to the early 2020s). As for the study more broadly: The collaborator samples originated in the United States, Italy and Spain and spanned the acute and convalescent phases of COVID-19. Where HLA class I and class II types were available, the types were taken from metadata supplied by the sample provider, not from assay-based typing. The prospective study material was composed of cDNA or gDNA derived from T cells, B-cell-depleted T cells, or PBMCs. The samples were drawn from two sources: the first 160 participants of the ongoing ImmuneRACE study, and approximately 1,300 subjects contributed by 6 global collaborators. Nearly every sample came with metadata listing a de-identified subject ID, COVID-19 status, age in years and sex. The repertoires were released in a freely available public database meant as a resource for research on the immune response to SARS-CoV-2. Subjects who had been exposed to COVID-19, were actively infected with it, or had recovered from it provided the deeply sampled blood TCRbeta repertoires that made up the dataset. Study-wide conclusions, independent of this receptor: How much clinical and demographic metadata was included differed by source and by participant, and the metadata was provided uncurated.

CDR1 and CDR2, per the germline V gene, are SGHAT and FQNNGV. The CDR3 goes from the cysteine to the phenylalanine over 13 residues. CDR3 DNA is the only sequence kept; it has 39 bases, read in frame from the first base. Deletion took 5 bases off V and 4 bases off J, with a span of 10 bases between the germline ends. The collaborating institutions used their own protocols to collect whole blood in K2EDTA tubes. For TCRbeta analysis, collaborators shipped samples in one of three forms: frozen whole blood, isolated PBMCs, or DNA extracted from either of those sample types. This clone was recorded once. Its recognized antigen is unknown. Qualities for individual bases were not recorded, and no much larger clone is one base off. The immunoSEQ Assay, a bias-controlled multiplex PCR, was used to amplify TCRbeta CDR3 regions from genomic DNA. In the paper's pipeline: Within the assay, amplification of reference gene primers was used to estimate how many nucleated cells each sample contained. Sequence reads were collapsed and filtered to measure the absolute abundance of every unique TCRbeta CDR3 rearrangement. For each sample, productive Simpson clonality was calculated as the square root of Simpson's diversity index over productive rearrangements. Sourced from immuneACCESS, this table was stored by TCRdb with only in-frame sequences that have V and J called. A share of the clones is absent; for the studies checked, an unresolved V gene accounts for under half, and the remainder has no known explanation. V and J calls and clone size follow that table, whereas D and trimming were derived from the DNA. Across this sample there are more than 75,000 clones, with approximately 89% seen only once. The ten largest account for about 2% of the sample.

Sequencing used peripheral blood. The rearrangement joined TRBV11-2 to TRBJ2-3; perhaps TRBD2 is the D gene, with 6 bases matching. The TCR sequence derives from a man aged 45-60 years with acute or convalescent COVID-19. The nucleotides read TGTGCCAGCAGCCGGGACTCTTCAGATACGCAGTATTTT. The resulting protein is CASSRDSSDTQYF.